A single sample is the source of the 12 T cell receptor beta chains below, sequenced in a study of tissue T cells after allogeneic stem cell transplantation. The protocol was immunoSEQ multiplex PCR, while the TCRdb copy is restricted to in-frame clones and leaves out a portion. The sample lists several thousand clones, around 50% seen once, with about 10% in the top ten. Time point here: mouse harvest day 7 after allogeneic transplant. Each mouse received 10^7 T-cell-depleted marrow cells plus 10^6 splenic CD5+ T cells by tail vein. The material sequenced was lymph node tissue. Receptors originate from a female BALB/c mouse given C57BL/6 T cells with graft-versus-host disease after an allogeneic hematopoietic cell transplant.

To note about this clone: These gene names are mouse names. Coverage ceases 1 residue before the CDR3 finishes, and the germline J gene fills in the end. This sequence joins TRBV3 and TRBJ2-7, with 9 nucleotides matching TRBD2. The CDR3 consists of 14 residues. V lost 5 bases to trimming and J lost 0 bases; unmatched junction nucleotides: 2. Germline loops: CDR1 SNHLY, CDR2 FYNGKV (reference sequence). The CDR3 here is CASSLWGGSYEQYF. CDR3 DNA, as far as it was read: TGTGCCAGCAGCCTCTGGGGGGGCTCCTATGAACAGTAC.

This clone was seen only a few times. Gene names are mouse gene names. Coverage ceases 1 residue before the CDR3 finishes, and the germline J gene fills in the end. V is TRBV13-2 and J is TRBJ1-2; 9 bases match TRBD1. V was clipped by 4 bases and J by 4 bases; unmatched bases: 8. Germline loops: CDR1 NNHNN, CDR2 SYGAGS (reference sequence). There are 15 residues in the CDR3. The CDR3 bases that were read are TGTGCCAGCGGTCAGGGACAGGGTTTCGGCTCCGACTACACC. Protein sequence: CASGQGQGFGSDYT. The CDR3 in its entirety is CASGQGQGFGSDYTF.

Only a few counts were recorded for this clone. These gene names are mouse names. The sequenced fragment ends 1 residue before the CDR3 boundary, so the rest is inferred from the germline J gene. The chain uses TRBV31 and TRBJ2-7; 9 nucleotides agree with TRBD2. V dropped 1 base and J dropped 4; count of bases not matched to a gene: 5. Germline values: CDR1 GKSSPN, CDR2 SITVG. The CDR3 length is 14 residues. Incomplete CDR3 DNA: TGTGCCTGGAGTCCCGGGACTGGGCCGTATGAACAGTAC. As protein: CAWSPGTGPYEQY. The full CDR3 sequence reads CAWSPGTGPYEQYF. The whole variable domain, filled in from reference TRBV31 and TRBJ2-7, reads AQTIHQWPVAEIKAVGSPLSLGCTIKGKSSPNLYWYWQATGGTLQQLFYSITVGQVESVVQLNLSASRPKDDQFILSTEKLLLSHSGFYLCAWSPGTGPYEQYFGPGTRLTVL.

Concerning this clone itself: The genes are named according to mouse. The read falls 1 residue short of the CDR3 end, and the missing part is taken from the germline J gene. This chain connects TRBV16 to TRBJ2-4; D unresolved. Germline lookup yields CDR1 SGHSA and CDR2 FRNQAP. This CDR3 comprises 11 residues. The V end lost 3 bases, the J end lost 4 bases, and 2 bases lay between the germline ends. This chain's CDR3 is CASSFENTLYF. CDR3 DNA (partial): TGTGCAAGCAGCTTTGAAAACACCTTGTAC.

Sample share makes this clone large (0.1 to 1%). Gene names are the mouse ones. The read ends 1 residue shy of where the CDR3 ends; the end is completed using the germline J gene. This chain uses TRBV15 with TRBJ1-4, with 8 bases that match TRBD1. Germline CDR1 SGHND, CDR2 FRSKSL. The trim removed 3 bases at V and 2 bases at J, leaving 2 bases unmatched. The length of the CDR3 is 15 residues. CDR3: CASSFPGGSNERLFF. CDR3 DNA, as far as it was read: TGTGCCAGCAGTTTCCCAGGGGGCTCCAACGAAAGATTATTT.

There are a few counts of this clone. Mouse gene names and germline throughout. The sequenced CDR3 bases are TGTGCCAGCTCTCTCGATCTGGGGGCAAACACCGGGCAGCTCTAC. Amino acids: CASSLDLGANTGQLY. The CDR3 in full is CASSLDLGANTGQLYF. The chain is built from TRBV12-2 and TRBJ2-2; TRBD2 matches 7 bases. The DNA ends 1 residue before the CDR3 does, and the rest of the CDR3 is filled in from the germline J gene. J lost 0 bases, V lost 0 bases, and 3 bases had no gene match. CDR1 is SGHLS and CDR2 is HYDKME in the germline V gene. The CDR3 runs 16 residues.

This clone occurred a few times. Gene names follow the mouse nomenclature. The read gets to within 1 residue of the CDR3 end, and the germline J gene fills in the rest. The chain has TRBV4 and TRBJ2-7; 8 bases align to TRBD2. The CDR3 totals 14 residues. Unmatched junction bases numbered 5, after V lost 4 bases and J lost 3 bases. CDR1 and CDR2 (germline): LGHDT, YNNKQL (reference sequence). The CDR3 reads CASSSRTGSYEQYF. The covered CDR3 bases are TGTGCCAGCAGCTCCCGGACTGGGAGCTATGAACAGTAC.

This clone was counted a few times. Genes here carry mouse names. With the read ending 1 residue before the CDR3 end, the germline J gene is used to fill in that end. V is TRBV26 and J is TRBJ2-7; 8 bases match TRBD1. V was pared by 2 bases and J by 7 bases, with 4 bases of the junction left unmatched. CDR1 and CDR2 from the germline V gene are KGHPV and FQNQEV (reference sequence). The length of the CDR3 is 13 residues. The part of the CDR3 DNA that was read is TGTGCCAGCAGTCTGCAGGGGGCGGGGGAACAGTAC. The encoded protein is CASSLQGAGEQY. The whole CDR3 protein reads CASSLQGAGEQYF.

This clone showed up just a few times. Each gene name is a mouse one. The read is 1 residue too short to cover the CDR3 end, so that end is filled in from the germline J gene. The chain employs TRBV13-2 and TRBJ2-4; D is perhaps TRBD1 (5 bases). The CDR3 sequence is 14 residues long. V lost 2 bases and J lost 0, with 7 bases in between. The germline V gene has CDR1 NNHNN and CDR2 SYGAGS (reference sequence). The part of the CDR3 DNA that was read is TGTGCCAGCGGTGAGCAGGGTAGTCAAAACACCTTGTAC. This gives the protein CASGEQGSQNTLY. The whole CDR3 reads CASGEQGSQNTLYF.

Regarding this clone: Gene names are mouse gene names. The DNA ends 1 residue before the CDR3 does, and the rest of the CDR3 is filled in from the germline J gene. The rearrangement uses TRBV26 and TRBJ2-7; TRBD2 matches at 8 bases. Trimming removed 3 bases from V and 0 bases from J; junction bases left unmatched: 1. Germline V gives CDR1 KGHPV, CDR2 FQNQEV (reference sequence). This CDR3 comprises 14 residues. CDR3 amino acids: CASSLGGGSYEQYF. CDR3 DNA, as far as it was read: TGTGCCAGCAGTCTTGGGGGGGGCTCCTATGAACAGTAC.

Concerning this clone itself: Gene names and germline refer to mouse. The CDR3 goes on 1 residue after the read ends, and that part is filled in from the germline J gene. V gene TRBV16 combines with J gene TRBJ1-3; no definite D call. Per the germline V gene, CDR1 is SGHSA and CDR2 is FRNQAP. V lost 1 base, J lost 0 bases, and 7 bases lay in between. The CDR3 has 15 residues. The part of the CDR3 DNA that was read is TGTGCAAGCAGCTTAGCAGGAACTTCTGGAAATACGCTCTAT. This gives the protein CASSLAGTSGNTLY. In full, the CDR3 is CASSLAGTSGNTLYF.

This clone has a handful of counts. The listed genes are named as in mouse. The read ends 1 residue shy of where the CDR3 ends; the end is completed using the germline J gene. The chain uses TRBV26 and TRBJ2-5; D remains unclear. The ends were cut back, 0 bases at V and 0 bases at J, with 4 bases in the middle. Germline V lookup: CDR1 KGHPV, CDR2 FQNQEV (reference sequence). The CDR3 extends over 14 amino acids. CDR3 region: CASSLSVNQDTQYF. CDR3 DNA (partial): TGTGCCAGCAGTCTGTCAGTTAACCAAGACACCCAGTAC. Using reference TRBV26 and TRBJ2-5 for the parts outside the CDR3, the full variable domain is NSKVIQTPRYLVKGQGQKAKMRCIPEKGHPVVFWYQQNKNNEFKFLINFQNQEVLQQIDMTEKRFSAECPSNSPCSLEIQSSEAGDSALYLCASSLSVNQDTQYFGPGTRLLVL.